This T cell receptor beta chain was recorded in a study of prognosis after radiotherapy for stage I lung cancer. Broader study findings: Unique TCR clone counts went down once patients had stereotactic body radiation therapy, median about 10,000 versus 6,900.

Concerning this clonotype: What it binds is unknown. Given a far larger clone just one base away, this is likely a sequencing read error.

Multiplex PCR in two rounds served to amplify TCR beta CDR3 from genomic DNA. Primers were specific to each TRBV and TRBJ gene in first-round PCR. MiXCR, run by TCRdb on the multiplex PCR reads, gives a single entry per CDR3 protein. The data show about 14,000 distinct CDR3 sequences, around three fifths seen once. The CDR3 loop spans 16 amino acids. V was trimmed by 1 base and J by 4 bases, leaving 17 bases between them. CDR1 is SEHNR, CDR2 FQNEAQ, per germline (reference sequence). J is TRBJ2-7 and V is TRBV7-9; D is possibly TRBD2 (7 bases). This clonotype was obtained from a donor over 45 with non-small cell lung cancer. The input for sequencing was PBMCs, taken before or after stereotactic body radiation therapy (not recorded which). CDR3 sequence: CASSLEGGGERYEQYF. DNA of the CDR3: TGTGCCAGCAGCTTAGAGGGAGGGGGGGAGAGGTACGAGCAGTACTTC.